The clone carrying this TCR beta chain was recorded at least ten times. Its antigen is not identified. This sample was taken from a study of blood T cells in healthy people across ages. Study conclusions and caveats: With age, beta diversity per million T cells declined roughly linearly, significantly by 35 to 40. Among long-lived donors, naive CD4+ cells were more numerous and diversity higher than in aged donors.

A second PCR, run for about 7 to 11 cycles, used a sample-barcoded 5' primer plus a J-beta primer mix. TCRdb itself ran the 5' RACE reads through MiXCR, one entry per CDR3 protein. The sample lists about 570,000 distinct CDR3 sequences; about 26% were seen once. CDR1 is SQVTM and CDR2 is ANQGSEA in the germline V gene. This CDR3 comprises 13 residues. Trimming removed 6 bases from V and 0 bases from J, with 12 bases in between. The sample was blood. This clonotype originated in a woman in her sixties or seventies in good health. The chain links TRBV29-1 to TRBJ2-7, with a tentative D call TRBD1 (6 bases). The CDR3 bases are TGCAGCGTGCGACAGGATCTCTCCTACGAGCAGTACTTC. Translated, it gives CSVRQDLSYEQYF.